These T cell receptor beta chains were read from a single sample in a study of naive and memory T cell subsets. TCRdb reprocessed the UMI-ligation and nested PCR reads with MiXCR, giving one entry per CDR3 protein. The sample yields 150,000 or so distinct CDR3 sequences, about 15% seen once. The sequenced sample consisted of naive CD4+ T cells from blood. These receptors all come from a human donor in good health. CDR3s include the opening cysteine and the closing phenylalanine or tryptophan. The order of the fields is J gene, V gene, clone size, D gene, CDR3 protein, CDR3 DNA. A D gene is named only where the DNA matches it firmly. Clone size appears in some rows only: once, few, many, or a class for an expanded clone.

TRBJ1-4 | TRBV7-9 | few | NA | CASSLHGRLSEKLFF | TGTGCCAGCAGCTTACACGGACGCCTAAGTGAAAAACTGTTTTTT
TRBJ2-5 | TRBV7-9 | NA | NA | CASSRILGRRETQYF | TGTGCCAGCAGCCGCATCTTGGGGCGCAGAGAGACCCAGTACTTC
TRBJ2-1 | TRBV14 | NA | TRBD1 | CASSQAPGQGFDNEQFF | TGTGCCAGCAGCCAGGCCCCGGGACAGGGGTTCGATAATGAGCAGTTCTTC
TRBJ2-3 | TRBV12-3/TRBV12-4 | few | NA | CASSPPGANTQYF | TGTGCCAGCAGTCCACCTGGTGCGAATACGCAGTATTTT
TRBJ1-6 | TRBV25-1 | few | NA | CASIGQPNSPLHF | TGTGCCAGCATCGGGCAGCCTAATTCACCCCTCCACTTT
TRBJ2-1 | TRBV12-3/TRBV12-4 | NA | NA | CASSPGTTYNEQFF | TGTGCCAGCAGTCCCGGGACCACCTACAATGAGCAGTTCTTC
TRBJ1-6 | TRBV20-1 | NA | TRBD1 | CSAPDRAYNSPLHF | TGCAGTGCTCCCGACAGGGCCTATAATTCACCCCTCCACTTT
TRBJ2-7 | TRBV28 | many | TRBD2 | CASTDSGTSPYEQYF | TGTGCCAGCACAGACTCCGGGACTAGTCCGTACGAGCAGTACTTC
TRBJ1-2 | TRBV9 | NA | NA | CASSPGVGYTF | TGTGCCAGCAGCCCCGGGGTTGGCTACACCTTC
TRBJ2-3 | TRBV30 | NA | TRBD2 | CAWSVSRTSGVSDTQYF | TGTGCCTGGAGTGTATCCCGGACTAGCGGGGTATCAGATACGCAGTATTTT
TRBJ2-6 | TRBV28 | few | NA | CASNRAGANVLTF | TGTGCCAGCAATCGGGCTGGGGCCAACGTCCTGACTTTC
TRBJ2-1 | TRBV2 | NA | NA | CASSERGRGNEQFF | TGTGCCAGCAGTGAGCGGGGTAGGGGAAATGAGCAGTTCTTC
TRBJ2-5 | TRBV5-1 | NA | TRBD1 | CASTRQGAGETQYF | TGCGCCAGCACTAGACAGGGGGCAGGAGAGACCCAGTACTTC
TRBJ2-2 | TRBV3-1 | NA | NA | CASSQEGSYTGELFF | TGTGCCAGCAGCCAAGAGGGCAGTTACACCGGGGAGCTGTTTTTT
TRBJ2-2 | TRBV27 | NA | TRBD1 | CASSWDRLPTNTGELFF | TGTGCCAGCAGCTGGGACAGGCTTCCCACGAACACCGGGGAGCTGTTTTTT
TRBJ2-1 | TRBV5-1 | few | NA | CASSPLGLAVGNEQFF | TGCGCCAGCAGCCCGTTGGGGCTAGCTGTGGGGAATGAGCAGTTCTTC
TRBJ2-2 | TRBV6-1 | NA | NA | CASNGGIGTGELFF | TGTGCCAGCAACGGCGGGATAGGAACCGGGGAGCTGTTTTTT
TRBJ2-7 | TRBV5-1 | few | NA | CASSLDLQVGLSYEQYF | TGCGCCAGCAGCTTGGACCTACAGGTCGGACTCTCCTACGAGCAGTACTTC
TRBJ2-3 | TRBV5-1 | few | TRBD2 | CASRDTGGPAGDTQYF | TGCGCCAGCAGGGATACGGGAGGGCCGGCGGGTGATACGCAGTATTTT
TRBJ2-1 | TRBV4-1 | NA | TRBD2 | CASSQVVGRYNEQFF | TGCGCCAGCAGCCAAGTTGTCGGGAGGTACAATGAGCAGTTCTTC
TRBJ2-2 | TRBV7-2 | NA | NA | CASSSVSGTANTGELFF | TGTGCCAGCAGCTCCGTATCCGGGACCGCGAACACCGGGGAGCTGTTTTTT
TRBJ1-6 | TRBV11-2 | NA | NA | CASSLIDSLSTRKNSPLHF | TGTGCCAGCAGCTTGATAGACAGTTTGTCGACACGGAAAAATTCACCCCTCCACTTT
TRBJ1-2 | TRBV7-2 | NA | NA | CASSLRDNYYGYTF | TGTGCCAGCAGCTTACGGGACAATTATTATGGCTACACCTTC
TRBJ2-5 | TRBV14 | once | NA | CASSQATAQETLYF | TGTGCCAGCAGCCAAGCTACCGCGCAAGAGACCCTGTACTTC
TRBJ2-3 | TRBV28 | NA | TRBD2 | CASSFPTSGRATDTQYF | TGTGCCAGCAGTTTCCCGACTAGCGGGAGGGCGACAGATACGCAGTATTTT
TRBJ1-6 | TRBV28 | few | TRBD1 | CASSRTGTGLTPLHF | TGTGCCAGCAGCCGAACTGGGACAGGGTTAACACCCCTCCACTTT
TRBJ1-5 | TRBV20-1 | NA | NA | CSARSTVADQPQHF | TGCAGTGCTAGGTCGACAGTGGCAGATCAGCCCCAGCATTTT
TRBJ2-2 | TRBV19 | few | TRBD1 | CASSDGTGNTGELFF | TGTGCCAGTAGCGACGGGACAGGGAACACCGGGGAGCTGTTTTTT
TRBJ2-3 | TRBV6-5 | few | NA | CASSYSRKPDTQYF | TGTGCCAGCAGTTACTCCAGGAAACCAGATACGCAGTATTTT
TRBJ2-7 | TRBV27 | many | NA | CASSSQGGTTYEQYF | TGTGCCAGCAGTTCCCAAGGCGGGACCACCTACGAGCAGTACTTC
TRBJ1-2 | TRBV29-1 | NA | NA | CSVLGGGHGYTF | TGCAGCGTCCTAGGGGGGGGGCATGGCTACACCTTC